Below, one T cell receptor (beta chain) is given with its context. Its antigen is not known. This specimen belongs to a study of type 1 regulatory T cells. TCRdb redid the calling of the reads with MiXCR, one entry per CDR3 protein. The table records roughly 71,000 distinct CDR3 sequences, 50% to 70% of them present only once. V lost 2 bases to trimming and J lost 7 bases; unmatched junction nucleotides: 7. From germline, CDR1 is GTSNPN and CDR2 SVGIG (reference sequence). This CDR3 contains 14 residues. This clonotype was sampled from a human donor in good health. This chain links TRBV30 with TRBJ2-1, with 8 bases lining up with TRBD2. The sequenced sample was cultured T cells, either the whole culture or a sorted T cell fraction (not recorded which). Subset reported: Tr1-enriched cell product generated in vitro against host alloantigens. CDR3 amino acids: CAWSYGLATNEQFF. The CDR3 DNA is TGTGCCTGGAGTTATGGACTAGCCACGAATGAGCAGTTCTTC.